This T cell receptor beta chain derives from a study of blood T cell repertoires in COVID-19. Turning to the study itself: T cells, B-cell-depleted T cells, or PBMCs provided the cDNA or gDNA that served as material.

Under the authors' procedure: Amplifying reference gene primers gave estimates of nucleated cell counts. Assay used: immunoSEQ multiplex PCR; TCRdb lists only in-frame clones, some missing. That table supplies the V and J calls and clone size; D and trimming were determined from the DNA. The sample carries 200,000 to 250,000 clones, around nine tenths recorded once. The CDR3 has 14 residues. Enrolled through a virtual design, the participants were between 18 and 89 years of age and came from fewer than 30 US areas. What the recovered Cohort 3 donors had was two negative PCRs, clearance, or symptom resolution.

The material sequenced was PBMCs or T cells enriched from blood (not recorded which). The chain joins TRBV21-1 to TRBJ2-7; no check of the table's D call, TRBD1, against the DNA was made. TRBV21-1 is a pseudogene segment. This sequence originates from a woman aged 45-65 years who had recovered from COVID-19. The CDR3 sequence: CASSIPDRGYEQYF. CDR3 DNA sequence: TGTGCCAGCAGCATCCCGGACAGGGGCTACGAGCAGTACTTC.